This TCR beta chain emerged from a study of T cells expressing NK-cell markers. About the research overall: Sorted CD3+CD56-NKG2C+, CD3+CD56+NKG2C+ and CD3+CD56+NKG2C- T cells supplied the TCR beta repertoires.

This CDR3 is 14 amino acids long. From germline, CDR1 is SGHRS and CDR2 YFSETQ. After re-calling the 5' RACE reads, TCRdb lists one entry per CDR3 protein, DNA absent. This sample's table reports hundreds of thousands of distinct CDR3 sequences. This receptor was identified in a woman aged 18-69 years in good health. The chain links TRBV5-1 to TRBJ1-2. The sample taken for sequencing was blood T cells: a sorted CD56 or NKG2C T cell subset, CD4+ or CD8+ T cells, or bulk PBMC T cells (not recorded which). The CDR3 here is CASSQDGSSTGYTF.